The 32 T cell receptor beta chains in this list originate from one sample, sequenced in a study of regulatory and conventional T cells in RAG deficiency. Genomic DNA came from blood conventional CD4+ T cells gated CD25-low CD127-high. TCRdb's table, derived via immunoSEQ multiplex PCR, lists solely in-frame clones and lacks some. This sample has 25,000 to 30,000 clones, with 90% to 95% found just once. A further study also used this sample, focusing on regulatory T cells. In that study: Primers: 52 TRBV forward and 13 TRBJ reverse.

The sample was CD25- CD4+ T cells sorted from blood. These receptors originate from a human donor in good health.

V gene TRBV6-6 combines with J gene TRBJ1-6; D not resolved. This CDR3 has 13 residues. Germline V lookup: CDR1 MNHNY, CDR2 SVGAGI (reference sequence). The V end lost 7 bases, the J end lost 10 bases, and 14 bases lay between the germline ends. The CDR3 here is CASTPRAPSPLHF. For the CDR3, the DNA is TGTGCCAGCACCCCGCGGGCCCCCTCACCCCTCCACTTT.

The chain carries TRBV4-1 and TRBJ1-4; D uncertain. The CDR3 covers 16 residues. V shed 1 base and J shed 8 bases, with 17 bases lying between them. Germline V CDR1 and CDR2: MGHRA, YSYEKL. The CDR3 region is CASSQVIGPAREKLFF. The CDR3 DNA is TGCGCCAGCAGCCAAGTTATAGGTCCCGCGCGGGAAAAACTGTTTTTT.

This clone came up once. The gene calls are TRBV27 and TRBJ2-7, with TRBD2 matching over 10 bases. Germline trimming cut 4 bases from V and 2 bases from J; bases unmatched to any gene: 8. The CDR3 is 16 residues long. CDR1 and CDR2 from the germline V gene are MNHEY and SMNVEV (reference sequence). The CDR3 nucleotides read TGTGCCAGCAGTTCACGCGGACTAGCGGCTCCCTACGAGCAGTACTTC. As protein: CASSSRGLAAPYEQYF.

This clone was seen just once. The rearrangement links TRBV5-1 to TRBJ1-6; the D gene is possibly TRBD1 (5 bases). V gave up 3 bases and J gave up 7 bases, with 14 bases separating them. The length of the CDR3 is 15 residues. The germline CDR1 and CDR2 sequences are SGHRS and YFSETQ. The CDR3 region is CASSWGDRRNSPLHF. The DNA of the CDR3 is TGCGCCAGCAGCTGGGGGGACCGTCGGAATTCACCCCTCCACTTT.

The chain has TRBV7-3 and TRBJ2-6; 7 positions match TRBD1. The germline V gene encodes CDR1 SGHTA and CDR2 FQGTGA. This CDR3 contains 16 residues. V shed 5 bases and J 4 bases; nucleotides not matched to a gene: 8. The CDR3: CASSPTGTAGANVLTF. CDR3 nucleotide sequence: TGTGCCAGCAGCCCAACGGGGACAGCAGGGGCCAACGTCCTGACTTTC.

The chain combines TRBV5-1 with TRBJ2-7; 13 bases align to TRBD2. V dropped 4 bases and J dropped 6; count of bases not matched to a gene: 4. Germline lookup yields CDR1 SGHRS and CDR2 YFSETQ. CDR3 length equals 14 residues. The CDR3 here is CASSTSGGASEQYF. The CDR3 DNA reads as TGCGCCAGCAGCACTAGCGGGGGGGCCAGCGAGCAGTACTTC.

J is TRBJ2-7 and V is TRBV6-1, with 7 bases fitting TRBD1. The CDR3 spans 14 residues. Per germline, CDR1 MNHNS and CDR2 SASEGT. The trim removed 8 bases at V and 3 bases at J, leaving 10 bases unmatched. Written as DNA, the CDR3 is TGTGCCAGCGGTTTAGGACAGGTATACTACGAGCAGTACTTC. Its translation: CASGLGQVYYEQYF.

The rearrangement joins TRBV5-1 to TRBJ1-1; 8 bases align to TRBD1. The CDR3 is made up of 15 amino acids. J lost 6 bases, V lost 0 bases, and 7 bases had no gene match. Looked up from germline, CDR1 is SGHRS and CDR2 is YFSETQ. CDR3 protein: CASSLVETGAPEAFF. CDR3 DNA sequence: TGCGCCAGCAGCTTGGTGGAGACAGGGGCGCCTGAAGCTTTCTTT.

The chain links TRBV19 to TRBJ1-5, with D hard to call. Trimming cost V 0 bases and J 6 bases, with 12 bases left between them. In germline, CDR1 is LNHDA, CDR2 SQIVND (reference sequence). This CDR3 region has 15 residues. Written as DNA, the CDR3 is TGTGCCAGTAGTATAGATGGGTGGGCAAGTCAGCCCCAGCATTTT. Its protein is CASSIDGWASQPQHF.

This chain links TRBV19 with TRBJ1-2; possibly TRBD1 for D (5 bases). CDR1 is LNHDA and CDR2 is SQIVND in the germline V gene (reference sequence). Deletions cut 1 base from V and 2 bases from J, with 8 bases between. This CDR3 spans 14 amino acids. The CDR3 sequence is CASSIGGDNYGYTF. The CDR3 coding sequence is TGTGCCAGTAGTATAGGGGGGGACAACTATGGCTACACCTTC. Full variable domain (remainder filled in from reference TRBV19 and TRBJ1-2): DGGITQSPKYLFRKEGQNVTLSCEQNLNHDAMYWYRQDPGQGLRLIYYSQIVNDFQKGDIAEGYSVSREKKESFPLTVTSAQKNPTAFYLCASSIGGDNYGYTFGSGTRLTVV.

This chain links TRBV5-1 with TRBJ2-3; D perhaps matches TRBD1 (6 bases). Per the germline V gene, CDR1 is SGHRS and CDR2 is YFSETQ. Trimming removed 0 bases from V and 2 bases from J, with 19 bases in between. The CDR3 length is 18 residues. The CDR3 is CASSLGGRGFPSTDTQYF. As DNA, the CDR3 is TGCGCCAGCAGCTTGGGGGGTAGGGGGTTTCCCTCCACAGATACGCAGTATTTT.

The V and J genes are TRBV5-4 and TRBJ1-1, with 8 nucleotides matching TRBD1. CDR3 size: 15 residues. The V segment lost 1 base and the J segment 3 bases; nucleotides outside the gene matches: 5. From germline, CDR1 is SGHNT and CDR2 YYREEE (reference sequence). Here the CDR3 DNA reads TGTGCCAGCAGCTTGCCCGGGACAGGTTACACTGAAGCTTTCTTT. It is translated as CASSLPGTGYTEAFF.

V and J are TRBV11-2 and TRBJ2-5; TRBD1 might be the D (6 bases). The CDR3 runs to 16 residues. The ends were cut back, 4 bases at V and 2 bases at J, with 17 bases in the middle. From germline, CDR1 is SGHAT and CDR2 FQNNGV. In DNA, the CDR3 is TGTGCCAGCAGCTCACAGGGTACCCTTACACAAGAGACCCAGTACTTC. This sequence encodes CASSSQGTLTQETQYF.

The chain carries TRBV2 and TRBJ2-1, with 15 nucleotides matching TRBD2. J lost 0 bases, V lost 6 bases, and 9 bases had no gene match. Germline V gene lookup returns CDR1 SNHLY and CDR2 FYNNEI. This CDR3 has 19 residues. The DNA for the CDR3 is TGTGCCAGCAGAACCTGGACTAGCGGGGGGGACCTCTCCTACAATGAGCAGTTCTTC. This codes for CASRTWTSGGDLSYNEQFF.

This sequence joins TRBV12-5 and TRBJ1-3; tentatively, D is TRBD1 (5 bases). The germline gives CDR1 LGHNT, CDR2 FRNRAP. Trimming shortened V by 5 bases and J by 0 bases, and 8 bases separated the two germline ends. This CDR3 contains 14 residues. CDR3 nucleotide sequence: TGTGCTAGTGGTCTGACAGCCTCTGGAAACACCATATATTTT. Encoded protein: CASGLTASGNTIYF.

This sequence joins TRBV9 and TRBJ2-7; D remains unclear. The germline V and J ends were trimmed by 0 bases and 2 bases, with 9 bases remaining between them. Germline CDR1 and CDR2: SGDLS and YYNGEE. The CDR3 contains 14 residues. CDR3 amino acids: CASSVGVLPYEQYF. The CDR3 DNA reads TGTGCCAGCAGCGTAGGCGTTTTACCCTACGAGCAGTACTTC. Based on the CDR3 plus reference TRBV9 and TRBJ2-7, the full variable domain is DSGVTQTPKHLITATGQRVTLRCSPRSGDLSVYWYQQSLDQGLQFLIQYYNGEERAKGNILERFSAQQFPDLHSELNLSSLELGDSALYFCASSVGVLPYEQYFGPGTRLTVT.

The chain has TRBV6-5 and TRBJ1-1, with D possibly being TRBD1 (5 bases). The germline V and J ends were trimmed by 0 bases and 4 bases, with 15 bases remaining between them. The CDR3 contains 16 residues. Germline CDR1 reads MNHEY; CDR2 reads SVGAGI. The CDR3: CASSYSWQGITTEAFF. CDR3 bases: TGTGCCAGCAGTTACTCCTGGCAGGGAATAACCACTGAAGCTTTCTTT.

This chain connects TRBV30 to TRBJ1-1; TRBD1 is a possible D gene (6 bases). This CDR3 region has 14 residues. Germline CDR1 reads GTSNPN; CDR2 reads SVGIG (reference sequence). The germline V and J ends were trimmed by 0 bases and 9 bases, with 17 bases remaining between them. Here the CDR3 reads CAWSVRGAPMKAFF. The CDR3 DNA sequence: TGTGCCTGGAGTGTACGGGGGGCACCCATGAAAGCTTTCTTT.

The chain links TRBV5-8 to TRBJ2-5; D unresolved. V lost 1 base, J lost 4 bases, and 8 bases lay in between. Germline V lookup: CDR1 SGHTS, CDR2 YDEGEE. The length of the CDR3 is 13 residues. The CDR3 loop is CASSLRQVETQYF. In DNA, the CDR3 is TGTGCCAGCAGCTTGCGGCAGGTAGAGACCCAGTACTTC.

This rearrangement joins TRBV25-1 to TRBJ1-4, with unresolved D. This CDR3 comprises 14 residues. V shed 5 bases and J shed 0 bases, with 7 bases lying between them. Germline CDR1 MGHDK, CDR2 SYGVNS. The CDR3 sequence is CASSTSPTNEKLFF. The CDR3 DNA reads TGTGCCAGCAGTACTAGCCCAACTAATGAAAAACTGTTTTTT.

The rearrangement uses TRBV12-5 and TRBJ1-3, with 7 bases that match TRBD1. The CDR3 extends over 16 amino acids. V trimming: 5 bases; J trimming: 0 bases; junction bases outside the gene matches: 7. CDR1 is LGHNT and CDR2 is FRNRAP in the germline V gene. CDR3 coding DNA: TGTGCTAGTGGTCCCCCGGACAGGCTCTCTGGAAACACCATATATTTT. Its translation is CASGPPDRLSGNTIYF.

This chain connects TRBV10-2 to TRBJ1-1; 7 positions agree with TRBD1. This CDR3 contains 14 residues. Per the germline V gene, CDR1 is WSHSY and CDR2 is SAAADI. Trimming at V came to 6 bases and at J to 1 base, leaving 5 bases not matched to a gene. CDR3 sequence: CASRRQGQNTEAFF. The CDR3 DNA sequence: TGCGCCAGCAGAAGACAGGGTCAGAACACTGAAGCTTTCTTT.

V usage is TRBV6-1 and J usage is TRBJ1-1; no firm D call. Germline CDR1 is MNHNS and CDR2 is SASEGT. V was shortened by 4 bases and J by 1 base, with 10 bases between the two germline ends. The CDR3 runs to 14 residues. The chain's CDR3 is CASSGSGGNTEAFF. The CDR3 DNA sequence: TGTGCCAGCAGTGGTAGCGGAGGGAACACTGAAGCTTTCTTT.

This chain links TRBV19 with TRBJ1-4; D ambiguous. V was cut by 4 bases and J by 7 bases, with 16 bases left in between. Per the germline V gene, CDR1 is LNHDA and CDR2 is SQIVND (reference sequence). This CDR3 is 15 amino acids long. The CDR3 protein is CASSKVQRAAEKLFF. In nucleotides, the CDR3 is TGTGCCAGTAGTAAGGTACAGCGAGCGGCTGAAAAACTGTTTTTT.

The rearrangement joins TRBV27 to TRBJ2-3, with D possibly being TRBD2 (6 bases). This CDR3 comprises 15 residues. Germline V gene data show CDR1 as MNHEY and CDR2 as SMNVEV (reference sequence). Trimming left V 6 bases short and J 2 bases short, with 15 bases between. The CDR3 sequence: CASSSPRDFTDTQYF. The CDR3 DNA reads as TGTGCCAGCAGCTCTCCGCGGGATTTCACAGATACGCAGTATTTT.

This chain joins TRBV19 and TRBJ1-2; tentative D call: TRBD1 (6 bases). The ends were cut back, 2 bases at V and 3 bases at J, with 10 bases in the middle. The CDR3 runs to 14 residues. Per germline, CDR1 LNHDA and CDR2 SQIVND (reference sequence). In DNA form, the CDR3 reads TGTGCCAGTAGTATACAGGGGATCGACTATGGCTACACCTTC. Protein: CASSIQGIDYGYTF.

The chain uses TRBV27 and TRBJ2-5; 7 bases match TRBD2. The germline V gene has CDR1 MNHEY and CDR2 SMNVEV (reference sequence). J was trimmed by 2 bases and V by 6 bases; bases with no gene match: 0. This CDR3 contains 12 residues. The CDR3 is CASRRGQETQYF. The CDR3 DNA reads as TGTGCCAGCAGGCGGGGGCAAGAGACCCAGTACTTC.

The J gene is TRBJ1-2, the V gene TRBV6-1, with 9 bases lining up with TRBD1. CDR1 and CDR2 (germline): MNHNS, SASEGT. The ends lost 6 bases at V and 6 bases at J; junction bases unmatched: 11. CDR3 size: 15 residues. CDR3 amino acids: CASRPATGGTDGYTF. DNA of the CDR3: TGTGCCAGCAGACCTGCGACAGGGGGAACGGATGGCTACACCTTC.

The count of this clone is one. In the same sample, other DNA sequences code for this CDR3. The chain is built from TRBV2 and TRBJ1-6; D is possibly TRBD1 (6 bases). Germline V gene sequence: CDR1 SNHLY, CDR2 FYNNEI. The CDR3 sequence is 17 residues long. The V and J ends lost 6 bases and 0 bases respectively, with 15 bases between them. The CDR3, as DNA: TGTGCCAGCAGACCCGGGACACCGAGCTCCTATAATTCACCCCTCCACTTT. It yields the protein CASRPGTPSSYNSPLHF.

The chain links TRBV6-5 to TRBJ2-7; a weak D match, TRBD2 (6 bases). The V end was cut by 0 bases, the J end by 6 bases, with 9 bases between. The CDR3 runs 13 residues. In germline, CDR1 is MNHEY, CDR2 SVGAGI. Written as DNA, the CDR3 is TGTGCCAGCAGTTACTCGATGGGAGGCGAGCAGTACTTC. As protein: CASSYSMGGEQYF.

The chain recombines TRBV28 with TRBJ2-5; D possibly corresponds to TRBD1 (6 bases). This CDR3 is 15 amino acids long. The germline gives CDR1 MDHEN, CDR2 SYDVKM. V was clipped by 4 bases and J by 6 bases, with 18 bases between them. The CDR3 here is CASSSWTTGMKTQYF. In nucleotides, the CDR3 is TGTGCCAGCAGTTCATGGACGACAGGAATGAAGACCCAGTACTTC.

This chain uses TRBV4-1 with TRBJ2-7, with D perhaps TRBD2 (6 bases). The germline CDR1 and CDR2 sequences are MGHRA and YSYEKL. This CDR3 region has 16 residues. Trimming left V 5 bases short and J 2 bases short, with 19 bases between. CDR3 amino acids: CASSAQKGLAPYEQYF. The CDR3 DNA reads TGCGCCAGCAGCGCCCAAAAAGGGCTAGCGCCCTACGAGCAGTACTTC.